Presented here are 28 T cell receptor beta chains from one specimen sequenced in a study of radiotherapy plus CTLA-4 blockade in lung cancer. This table comes from immunoSEQ multiplex PCR, and its TCRdb copy is limited to in-frame clones, with some not included. There are more than 80,000 clones in the sample; 85% occur only once, and about 2.2% lies in the top ten. Sequences were derived from peripheral blood, sampled from a patient treated with radiotherapy plus ipilimumab. The receptors derive from a human donor with non-small cell lung cancer that progressed on radiotherapy plus ipilimumab. Some clones in this sample may be carry-over from other donors' samples.

There are a few counts of this clone. The chain combines TRBV7-2 with TRBJ1-5; D might be TRBD1 (5 bases). Germline V gene data show CDR1 as SGHTA and CDR2 as FQGNSA. V was trimmed by 2 bases and J by 4 bases, leaving 18 bases between them. The CDR3 sequence is 17 residues long. The CDR3 DNA is TGTGCCAGCAGCTTAAATCGGTATGGGACGAAGAATCAGCCCCAGCATTTT. This encodes CASSLNRYGTKNQPQHF.

V gene TRBV7-3 combines with J gene TRBJ1-1, with a tentative D call TRBD1 (5 bases). From germline, CDR1 is SGHTA and CDR2 FQGTGA. V was trimmed by 1 base and J by 1 base, leaving 7 bases between them. CDR3 length equals 14 residues. CDR3 sequence (DNA): TGTGCCAGCAGCTTAAGAGGGGAGAACACTGAAGCTTTCTTT. This encodes CASSLRGENTEAFF.

The rearrangement links TRBV27 to TRBJ1-1; D is ambiguous. The CDR3 extends over 15 amino acids. The V gene lost 5 bases and the J gene lost 1 base, with 14 bases spanning the gap. Germline assignment: CDR1 MNHEY and CDR2 SMNVEV (reference sequence). The DNA for the CDR3 is TGTGCCAGCAGTGGCATAAAGGGCAAGAACACTGAAGCTTTCTTT. It translates to CASSGIKGKNTEAFF.

Only a few counts were recorded for this clone. This chain uses TRBV5-6 with TRBJ2-5, with 9 bases matching TRBD1. Per germline, CDR1 SGHDT and CDR2 YYEEEE. The CDR3 is 14 amino acids. With V trimmed by 5 bases and J by 5 bases, 7 bases remained unmatched. The CDR3 DNA reads TGTGCCAGCAGGAGGACAGGGGCCATGGAGACCCAGTACTTC. The encoded protein is CASRRTGAMETQYF.

Details on this clone: A junction end diverges from the germline sequence, so it may reflect a read error. This chain connects TRBV7-7 to TRBJ2-5; D is perhaps TRBD1 or TRBD2 (7 bases each). CDR3 size: 15 residues. CDR1 SSHAT and CDR2 FNYEAQ come from the germline V gene (reference sequence). The CDR3 DNA reads TGTGCTAGCAGCTCCGGGGGGAGGGGGCGAGAGACCCAGTACTTC. Translated, it gives CASSSGGRGRETQYF.

V is TRBV6-6 and J is TRBJ1-4; D might be TRBD1 (5 bases). Germline assignment: CDR1 MNHNY and CDR2 SVGAGI (reference sequence). V shed 7 bases and J shed 7 bases, with 16 bases lying between them. This CDR3 comprises 14 residues. In DNA, the CDR3 is TGTGCCAGCAAGGGGATTGGGGATCCTGAAAAACTGTTTTTT. Amino acids: CASKGIGDPEKLFF.

The genes are TRBV5-1 and TRBJ2-7; possible D gene TRBD1, 5 bases. This CDR3 comprises 13 residues. Germline V lookup: CDR1 SGHRS, CDR2 YFSETQ. V shed 5 bases and J shed 3 bases, with 12 bases lying between them. The CDR3 sequence is CASRGQGFYEQYF. The CDR3 region has the DNA TGCGCCAGCAGAGGGCAGGGTTTCTACGAGCAGTACTTC. Variable domain in full (rest from reference TRBV5-1 and TRBJ2-7): KAGVTQTPRYLIKTRGQQVTLSCSPISGHRSVSWYQQTPGQGLQFLFEYFSETQRNKGNFPGRFSGRQFSNSRSEMNVSTLELGDSALYLCASRGQGFYEQYFGPGTRLTVT.

The V call is TRBV4-3, the J call TRBJ2-1; D remains unclear. In germline, CDR1 is LGHNA, CDR2 YSLEER. V lost 2 bases and J lost 3, with 5 bases in between. The CDR3 length is 13 residues. The CDR3 region is CASSQNGYNEQFF. The CDR3 DNA follows: TGCGCCAGCAGCCAAAACGGCTACAATGAGCAGTTCTTC.

This clone was found once. V gene TRBV10-1 combines with J gene TRBJ2-7; 7 bases line up with TRBD2. The germline V gene encodes CDR1 WNHNN and CDR2 SYGVQD (reference sequence). This CDR3 has 14 amino acids. J gave up 5 bases and V 4 bases, and 8 bases lay outside the gene matches. Here the CDR3 reads CASSVGGVRDEQYF. As DNA, the CDR3 is TGCGCCAGCAGTGTTGGGGGGGTTCGGGACGAGCAGTACTTC.

The chain carries TRBV6-5 and TRBJ2-5; 11 bases line up with TRBD2. Germline CDR1 reads MNHEY; CDR2 reads SVGAGI. The CDR3 consists of 15 residues. V lost 6 bases and J lost 5; bases outside the gene matches: 8. CDR3 DNA sequence: TGTGCCAGCAGACCCGTAGCGGGGGGGCCGGAGACCCAGTACTTC. Amino acid sequence: CASRPVAGGPETQYF.

The genes are TRBV2 and TRBJ2-5; the match to TRBD1 covers 10 bases. With V trimmed by 10 bases and J by 5 bases, 4 bases remained unmatched. Germline CDR1 reads SNHLY; CDR2 reads FYNNEI. The CDR3 totals 12 residues. In DNA, the CDR3 is TGTGCCACTGGACAGGGGGGGGAGACCCAGTACTTC. This encodes CATGQGGETQYF.

The rearrangement links TRBV7-3 to TRBJ2-1, with 8 nucleotides matching TRBD2. The CDR3 loop spans 17 amino acids. Germline assignment: CDR1 SGHTA and CDR2 FQGTGA. With 5 bases clipped from V and 8 bases from J, the junction kept 17 bases outside the gene matches. The CDR3 nucleotides read TGTGCCAGCAGCCACCTTATCGGGGGGGCCTTGTTGGATGAGCAGTTCTTC. The encoded protein is CASSHLIGGALLDEQFF.

The gene calls are TRBV6-4 and TRBJ2-1; TRBD2 matches 10 bases. CDR1 and CDR2 from the germline V gene are MRHNA and SNTAGT. Losses at the gene ends were 3 bases for V and 8 bases for J; bases not matched to a gene: 4. There are 14 residues in the CDR3. This chain's CDR3 is CASSESGGADEQFF. The CDR3 region has the DNA TGTGCCAGCAGTGAAAGCGGGGGGGCGGATGAGCAGTTCTTC.

The chain employs TRBV4-3 and TRBJ1-2; no definite D call. The CDR3 length is 14 residues. The germline V gene has CDR1 LGHNA and CDR2 YSLEER. V was pared by 2 bases and J by 7 bases, with 14 bases between. CDR3 DNA: TGCGCCAGCAGCCAAAATTTGGCGTTTGGTGGCTACACCTTC. Its protein product is CASSQNLAFGGYTF.

This rearrangement joins TRBV5-1 to TRBJ2-1; D tentatively reads TRBD1 or TRBD2 (5 bases each). Germline lookup yields CDR1 SGHRS and CDR2 YFSETQ. The CDR3 length is 15 residues. Trimming cost V 2 bases and J 3 bases, with 12 bases left between them. CDR3 sequence (DNA): TGCGCCAGCAGCTTCACCGGGACGGTCTACAATGAGCAGTTCTTC. Amino acid sequence: CASSFTGTVYNEQFF.

The chain links TRBV2 to TRBJ1-5, with unresolved D. V dropped 2 bases and J dropped 6 bases, with 14 bases sitting between them. The CDR3 runs 15 residues. The germline V gene encodes CDR1 SNHLY and CDR2 FYNNEI. CDR3 DNA sequence: TGTGCCAGCAGTGAATATGGGAGGGTGGGTCAGCCCCAGCATTTT. It specifies CASSEYGRVGQPQHF.

The table lists this clone with a count of one. The CDR3 reads CASSIGGGYYGYTF. Here the CDR3 DNA reads TGTGCCAGTAGTATCGGTGGGGGCTACTATGGCTACACCTTC. The chain employs TRBV19 and TRBJ1-2; D possibly corresponds to TRBD1 (6 bases). CDR1 is LNHDA and CDR2 is SQIVND in the germline V gene (reference sequence). Trimming took 3 bases from V and 3 from J, leaving 11 bases between them. The length of the CDR3 is 14 residues.

The rearrangement joins TRBV5-6 to TRBJ1-2; a weak D match, TRBD1 (5 bases). Trimming stripped 6 bases from V and 8 bases from J, with 17 bases between. CDR1 and CDR2 from the germline V gene are SGHDT and YYEEEE. This CDR3 contains 13 residues. The CDR3 DNA reads TGTGCCAGCACCCCCGGGGGAGGGGCCGGCTACACCTTC. Amino acid sequence: CASTPGGGAGYTF.

V gene TRBV18 combines with J gene TRBJ2-3, with a possible D match to TRBD1 (5 bases). The CDR3 runs 15 residues. Trimming cost V 5 bases and J 4 bases, with 16 bases left between them. Per germline, CDR1 KGHSH and CDR2 LQKENI. The DNA of the CDR3 is TGTGCCAGCTCATTTTCCTCAGGGAATCCAGATACGCAGTATTTT. It yields the protein CASSFSSGNPDTQYF.

The chain combines TRBV5-6 with TRBJ2-1; the D call may be TRBD1 or TRBD2 (5 bases each). CDR3 length: 16 residues. Trimming took 0 bases from V and 4 from J, leaving 14 bases between them. CDR1 and CDR2 from the germline V gene are SGHDT and YYEEEE. The CDR3 sequence: CASSLGPGWGYNEQFF. CDR3 nucleotide sequence: TGTGCCAGCAGCTTGGGGCCAGGCTGGGGGTACAATGAGCAGTTCTTC. The full variable domain, in which reference TRBV5-6 and TRBJ2-1 provide the parts outside the CDR3, is DAGVTQSPTHLIKTRGQQVTLRCSPKSGHDTVSWYQQALGQGPQFIFQYYEEEERQRGNFPDRFSGHQFPNYSSELNVNALLLGDSALYLCASSLGPGWGYNEQFFGPGTRLTVL.

The V call is TRBV6-1, the J call TRBJ2-7; TRBD2 aligns across 13 bases. Trimming cost V 3 bases and J 6 bases; bases outside gene matches: 8. Germline V gene data show CDR1 as MNHNS and CDR2 as SASEGT. The CDR3 is 16 amino acids. The CDR3 DNA reads as TGTGCCAGCAGTGATGGCCCGGGGACTAGCGGGGTCGAGCAGTACTTC. It translates to CASSDGPGTSGVEQYF.

The chain carries TRBV5-5 and TRBJ1-5, with D unresolved. Germline-derived CDR1 and CDR2 are SGHKS and YYEKEE (reference sequence). CDR3 length: 13 residues. The V gene lost 0 bases and the J gene lost 5 bases, with 6 bases spanning the gap. CDR3: CASSLERDQPQHF. In DNA form, the CDR3 reads TGTGCCAGCAGCTTGGAACGGGATCAGCCCCAGCATTTT.

This sequence joins TRBV19 and TRBJ1-6; 8 positions match TRBD1. Trimming at V came to 5 bases and at J to 9 bases, leaving 12 bases not matched to a gene. The CDR3 runs 16 residues. Germline lookup yields CDR1 LNHDA and CDR2 SQIVND (reference sequence). CDR3 loop: CASSPQTGVLSSPLHF. Here the CDR3 DNA reads TGTGCCAGTAGTCCCCAGACAGGGGTTCTATCTTCACCCCTCCACTTT.

The V call is TRBV30, the J call TRBJ1-5; D remains ambiguous. Trimming left V 2 bases short and J 0 bases short, with 14 bases between. Germline V gene data show CDR1 as GTSNPN and CDR2 as SVGIG (reference sequence). The CDR3 sequence is 16 residues long. CDR3 nucleotides: TGTGCCTGGAGTCCCGGGTGGTACCATAGCAATCAGCCCCAGCATTTT. Residues: CAWSPGWYHSNQPQHF.

V usage is TRBV4-2 and J usage is TRBJ2-1; tentative D call: TRBD2 (6 bases). The V gene lost 0 bases and the J gene lost 4 bases, with 16 bases spanning the gap. Germline CDR1 LGHNA, CDR2 YNFKEQ. This CDR3 is 17 amino acids long. The CDR3 loop is CASSQERAGDMYNEQFF. The CDR3 DNA follows: TGTGCCAGCAGCCAAGAAAGAGCGGGCGACATGTACAATGAGCAGTTCTTC.

The rearrangement uses TRBV10-3 and TRBJ1-4; the D gene is possibly TRBD1 (6 bases). The ends were cut back, 0 bases at V and 6 bases at J, with 11 bases in the middle. This CDR3 comprises 15 residues. CDR1 and CDR2 from the germline V gene are ENHRY and SYGVKD. In DNA, the CDR3 is TGTGCCATCAGTGAGTCGATAAGGGGGGATGAAAAACTGTTTTTT. Its translation: CAISESIRGDEKLFF.

The table lists this clone with a count of one. The chain links TRBV19 to TRBJ2-1; TRBD2 is a possible D gene (5 bases). Germline V gene lookup returns CDR1 LNHDA and CDR2 SQIVND (reference sequence). The CDR3 has 14 residues. Trimming removed 3 bases from V and 8 bases from J, with 14 bases in between. Here the CDR3 reads CASSIRPWGDEQFF. The CDR3 region has the DNA TGTGCCAGTAGTATCCGGCCCTGGGGAGATGAGCAGTTCTTC.

The chain couples TRBV9 to TRBJ2-3; possible D gene TRBD1, 7 bases. CDR1 is SGDLS, CDR2 YYNGEE, per germline. The CDR3 runs to 16 residues. V was clipped by 2 bases and J by 0 bases, with 13 bases between them. The CDR3 here is CASSVSTGTSTDTQYF. CDR3 sequence (DNA): TGTGCCAGCAGCGTTTCGACAGGGACTAGCACAGATACGCAGTATTTT. Drawing the rest from reference TRBV9 and TRBJ2-3, the complete variable domain is DSGVTQTPKHLITATGQRVTLRCSPRSGDLSVYWYQQSLDQGLQFLIQYYNGEERAKGNILERFSAQQFPDLHSELNLSSLELGDSALYFCASSVSTGTSTDTQYFGPGTRLTVL.